This is a list of T cell receptor beta chains from one sample in a study of CD8 T cells in ankylosing spondylitis. TCRdb itself ran the 5' RACE reads through MiXCR, one entry per CDR3 protein. The data show 300,000 to 350,000 distinct CDR3 sequences, less than 25% seen once. Source material: blood, either unsorted or a sorted T cell fraction (not recorded which). The receptors shown here come from a female donor with ankylosing spondylitis or in good health (not recorded which). Each CDR3 is given with its conserved first and last residue. D genes are given only for firm matches. Clone size, where shown, is once, few, many, or a class for clones that have expanded.

J: TRBJ2-3
V: TRBV6-1
D: TRBD2
size: few
CDR3: CASSRLAGEGDTQYF
DNA: TGTGCCAGCAGCCGTCTAGCGGGAGAAGGAGATACGCAGTATTTT

J: TRBJ1-3
V: TRBV29-1
D: -
size: -
CDR3: CSGSTGDTIYF
DNA: TGCAGCGGATCAACAGGTGACACCATATATTTT

J: TRBJ2-2
V: TRBV5-6
D: TRBD2
size: many
CDR3: CASSRDPGLASTGELFF
DNA: TGTGCCAGCAGCCGCGACCCGGGACTAGCAAGCACCGGGGAGCTGTTTTTT

J: TRBJ2-2
V: TRBV29-1
D: TRBD1
size: few
CDR3: CSEPGQGGPDSNTGELFF
DNA: TGCAGCGAACCCGGACAGGGGGGTCCAGATTCGAACACCGGGGAGCTGTTTTTT

J: TRBJ2-1
V: TRBV28
D: TRBD1
size: few
CDR3: CASSWTGGRNEQFF
DNA: TGTGCCAGCAGTTGGACAGGGGGCCGGAATGAGCAGTTCTTC

J: TRBJ2-7
V: TRBV18
D: -
size: -
CDR3: CASSPSGSWQYF
DNA: TGTGCCAGCTCACCGAGCGGCTCGTGGCAGTACTTC

J: TRBJ1-2
V: TRBV5-1
D: -
size: -
CDR3: CASSSTGFNGYTF
DNA: TGCGCCAGCAGCTCGACAGGTTTCAATGGCTACACCTTC

J: TRBJ2-3
V: TRBV29-1
D: -
size: many
CDR3: CSVEQGADTQYF
DNA: TGCAGCGTTGAGCAGGGAGCAGATACGCAGTATTTT

J: TRBJ2-1
V: TRBV20-1
D: TRBD1
size: many
CDR3: CSAPTGGNEQFF
DNA: TGCAGTGCGCCTACAGGGGGCAATGAGCAGTTCTTC

J: TRBJ2-2
V: TRBV10-3
D: TRBD1
size: -
CDR3: CAISDRAGELFF
DNA: TGTGCCATCAGCGACAGGGCCGGGGAGCTGTTTTTT

J: TRBJ2-1
V: TRBV5-1
D: TRBD1
size: -
CDR3: CASSARGLHEQFF
DNA: TGCGCCAGCAGCGCCAGGGGGCTACATGAGCAGTTCTTC

J: TRBJ1-2
V: TRBV3-1
D: -
size: few
CDR3: CASRRGGTSYGYTF
DNA: TGTGCCAGCAGAAGAGGGGGGACTAGCTATGGCTACACCTTC

J: TRBJ2-3
V: TRBV29-1
D: -
size: many
CDR3: CSVDGGASSTDTQYF
DNA: TGCAGCGTTGATGGGGGGGCCTCCTCCACAGATACGCAGTATTTT

J: TRBJ2-6
V: TRBV18
D: TRBD1
size: -
CDR3: CASSPIPGGQGPSGANVLTF
DNA: TGTGCCAGCTCACCCATCCCCGGGGGACAGGGACCCTCTGGGGCCAACGTCCTGACTTTC

J: TRBJ2-1
V: TRBV6-2/TRBV6-3
D: TRBD2
size: -
CDR3: CASSRGTRYAYNEQFF
DNA: TGTGCCAGCAGCCGTGGGACTAGGTACGCCTACAATGAGCAGTTCTTC

J: TRBJ1-2
V: TRBV20-1
D: TRBD1
size: -
CDR3: CSADLGQGRGGYTF
DNA: TGCAGTGCCGACCTGGGACAGGGGCGCGGAGGCTACACCTTC

J: TRBJ2-1
V: TRBV12-3/TRBV12-4
D: TRBD2
size: many
CDR3: CASSGGEQFF
DNA: TGTGCCAGCAGCGGGGGGGAGCAGTTCTTC

J: TRBJ2-3
V: TRBV5-8
D: -
size: -
CDR3: CASSLLGANADTQYF
DNA: TGTGCCAGCAGCTTGCTTGGGGCGAACGCAGATACGCAGTATTTT

J: TRBJ2-2
V: TRBV7-9
D: TRBD2
size: -
CDR3: CASSLLAGGPGTGELFF
DNA: TGTGCCAGCAGCTTATTAGCGGGAGGGCCCGGCACCGGGGAGCTGTTTTTT

J: TRBJ2-3
V: TRBV20-1
D: -
size: -
CDR3: CSALRTADTDTQYF
DNA: TGCAGTGCTCTACGGACGGCCGACACAGATACGCAGTATTTT

J: TRBJ2-5
V: TRBV10-3
D: TRBD1
size: -
CDR3: CAISTGGAEETQYF
DNA: TGTGCCATCAGTACAGGGGGCGCCGAGGAGACCCAGTACTTC

J: TRBJ1-1
V: TRBV5-1
D: TRBD1
size: -
CDR3: CASSPRQGAGGTEAFF
DNA: TGCGCCAGCAGCCCAAGGCAGGGGGCAGGGGGCACTGAAGCTTTCTTT

J: TRBJ1-1
V: TRBV29-1
D: -
size: many
CDR3: CSVGTPEAFF
DNA: TGCAGCGTTGGCACCCCTGAAGCTTTCTTT

J: TRBJ1-2
V: TRBV5-6
D: -
size: few
CDR3: CASSLDWGPYGYTF
DNA: TGTGCCAGCAGCCTTGATTGGGGACCCTATGGCTACACCTTC

J: TRBJ2-7
V: TRBV20-1
D: -
size: few
CDR3: CSASPDYEQYF
DNA: TGCAGTGCTAGCCCAGATTACGAGCAGTACTTC

J: TRBJ1-4
V: TRBV14
D: TRBD1
size: -
CDR3: CASSLRTGTREKLFF
DNA: TGTGCCAGCAGCCTCCGGACAGGAACGCGGGAAAAACTGTTTTTT

J: TRBJ2-7
V: TRBV20-1
D: -
size: many
CDR3: CSARGDLGGEQYF
DNA: TGCAGTGCTAGAGGTGACCTCGGGGGCGAGCAGTACTTC

J: TRBJ2-2
V: TRBV24-1
D: TRBD2
size: -
CDR3: CATTGTSGSATGELFF
DNA: TGTGCCACCACTGGGACTAGCGGGTCTGCTACCGGGGAGCTGTTTTTT

J: TRBJ1-1
V: TRBV7-8
D: -
size: -
CDR3: CASSLSTGGNTEAFF
DNA: TGTGCCAGCAGCTTATCGACAGGCGGGAACACTGAAGCTTTCTTT

J: TRBJ2-2
V: TRBV9
D: TRBD2
size: few
CDR3: CASSPVAGTISGELFF
DNA: TGTGCCAGCAGCCCAGTAGCGGGCACGATATCCGGGGAGCTGTTTTTT

J: TRBJ1-1
V: TRBV5-6
D: -
size: -
CDR3: CASSLVTGYTEAFF
DNA: TGTGCCAGCAGCTTGGTCACAGGCTACACTGAAGCTTTCTTT

J: TRBJ2-7
V: TRBV7-9
D: -
size: -
CDR3: CASSLFGADMLREQYF
DNA: TGTGCCAGCAGCTTATTCGGGGCAGATATGCTCCGGGAGCAGTACTTC

J: TRBJ1-3
V: TRBV12-5
D: -
size: -
CDR3: CASGTGAGNTIYF
DNA: TGTGCTAGTGGTACTGGGGCGGGAAACACCATATATTTT

J: TRBJ2-2
V: TRBV27
D: TRBD1
size: -
CDR3: CASRSLTGPNTGELFF
DNA: TGTGCCAGCAGATCATTGACAGGGCCAAACACCGGGGAGCTGTTTTTT

J: TRBJ1-1
V: TRBV20-1
D: -
size: -
CDR3: CSGVGGALVTEAFF
DNA: TGCAGTGGTGTGGGGGGGGCTCTGGTAACTGAAGCTTTCTTT

J: TRBJ2-6
V: TRBV5-5
D: TRBD1
size: once
CDR3: CASSPRTGGSGANVLTF
DNA: TGTGCCAGCAGTCCCCGGACAGGCGGCTCTGGGGCCAACGTCCTGACTTTC

J: TRBJ1-1
V: TRBV6-1
D: -
size: few
CDR3: CANNRADTEAFF
DNA: TGTGCCAACAACAGGGCTGACACTGAAGCTTTCTTT

J: TRBJ1-1
V: TRBV27
D: -
size: many
CDR3: CASSLRGRGNTEAFF
DNA: TGTGCCAGCAGTTTGAGGGGCAGGGGGAACACTGAAGCTTTCTTT

J: TRBJ1-5
V: TRBV24-1
D: -
size: once
CDR3: CATEEPYSNQPQHF
DNA: TGTGCCACCGAGGAGCCCTATAGCAATCAGCCCCAGCATTTT

J: TRBJ2-5
V: TRBV30
D: TRBD2
size: few
CDR3: CAWTFGLAGGETQYF
DNA: TGTGCCTGGACATTCGGACTAGCGGGAGGAGAGACCCAGTACTTC

J: TRBJ2-4
V: TRBV10-3
D: -
size: -
CDR3: CAISEVGGGIQYF
DNA: TGTGCCATCAGTGAGGTGGGGGGAGGCATTCAGTACTTC

J: TRBJ2-2
V: TRBV12-3/TRBV12-4
D: TRBD2
size: many
CDR3: CASSPTSGSSGELFF
DNA: TGTGCCAGCAGCCCGACTAGCGGGAGTTCCGGGGAGCTGTTTTTT

J: TRBJ1-1
V: TRBV12-3/TRBV12-4
D: -
size: few
CDR3: CASSTRRGPEAFF
DNA: TGTGCCAGCAGTACAAGGAGAGGCCCCGAAGCTTTCTTT

J: TRBJ1-2
V: TRBV18
D: -
size: many
CDR3: CASSPGGYGYTF
DNA: TGTGCCAGCTCACCGGGGGGCTATGGCTACACCTTC